This T cell receptor beta chain was sequenced in a study of technical replicates of blood from a handful of donors. The germline V gene encodes CDR1 SGHTA and CDR2 FQGTGA. V gave up 5 bases and J gave up 6 bases; unmatched junction bases: 13. CDR3 length equals 16 residues. Generated by immunoSEQ multiplex PCR, the TCRdb table keeps only in-frame clones and is missing some. The repertoire has roughly 56,000 clones, 90% to 95% of them found once; the top ten carry roughly 3.1%. The source is a human donor in good health. Some clones in this sample may be carry-over from other donors' samples. V is TRBV7-3 and J is TRBJ2-1; 7 bases line up with TRBD1. What was sequenced was PBMCs. Here the CDR3 reads CASSPPGQSPLNEQFF. Written as DNA, the CDR3 is TGTGCCAGCAGCCCCCCGGGACAGTCACCTCTCAATGAGCAGTTCTTC.